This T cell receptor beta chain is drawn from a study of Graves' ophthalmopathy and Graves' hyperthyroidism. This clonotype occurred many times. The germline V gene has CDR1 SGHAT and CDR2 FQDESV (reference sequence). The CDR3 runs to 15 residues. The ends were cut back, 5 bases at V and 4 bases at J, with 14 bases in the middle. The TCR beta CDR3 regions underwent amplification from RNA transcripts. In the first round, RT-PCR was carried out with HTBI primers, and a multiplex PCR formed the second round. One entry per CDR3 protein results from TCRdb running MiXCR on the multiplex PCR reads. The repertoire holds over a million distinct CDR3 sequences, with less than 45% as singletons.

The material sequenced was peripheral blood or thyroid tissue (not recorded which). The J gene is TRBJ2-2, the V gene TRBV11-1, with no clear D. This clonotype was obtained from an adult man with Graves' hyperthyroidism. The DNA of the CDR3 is TGTGCCAGCAGCCCCCCTCCTCCTACCACCGGGGAGCTGTTTTTT. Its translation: CASSPPPPTTGELFF.